This T cell receptor beta chain was sequenced in a study of T cells in Graves' hyperthyroidism and ophthalmopathy (dated by TCRdb to the late 2010s). For the study in its entirety: Peripheral blood samples were taken at the time of initial diagnosis, prior to any treatment. To identify TCR V-J signatures that set the groups apart, the researchers used a discovery cohort of roughly 100 patients, made up of around 40 with Graves' ophthalmopathy and about 59 with stable Graves' hyperthyroidism. Whether ophthalmopathy could be predicted prospectively was tested in an independent validation cohort made up of under 20 hyperthyroidism patients plus 17 patients who later progressed to ophthalmopathy. The 100 discovery patients were randomly split 7:3 into training and test sets. Thyroid tissue and blood T-cell repertoires from about six Graves' hyperthyroidism patients were also compared in the study. Following sampling, methimazole starting at 30 mg daily was given to hyperthyroidism patients, and high-dose intravenous methylprednisolone was given to ophthalmopathy patients. The paper describes TCR Vbeta CDR3 sequencing of 120 to 150 peripheral blood samples, made up of 43 ophthalmopathy patients, more than 70 hyperthyroidism patients and approximately 17 progressor patients. Study-wide findings and limitations: In validation, progression to ophthalmopathy was predicted by the model with 70.59% sensitivity and just over 72% specificity, a median of approximately 6.5 months before onset. No statistical method was used to fix the sample size in advance, and group allocation was not hidden from the investigators. Most expanded thyroid clonotypes (frequency above 0.001) were also found in blood, which suggests that blood repertoires may mirror thyroid immune responses. In cross-validation, a model built on a 13 V-J signature told ophthalmopathy apart from stable hyperthyroidism with approximately 90% sensitivity and approximately 81% specificity, and in testing the same model reached 80%/75%.

Stable Graves' hyperthyroidism was defined as no progression to ophthalmopathy during 18 months of follow-up. Hyperthyroidism patients were aged 18 to 65 years and newly diagnosed, with disease duration of less than 2 months. Exclusion was applied to patients with uncontrolled infections, other autoimmune diseases, pregnancy or lactation. Diagnoses were based on clinical symptoms, serum thyroxine and TRAb, thyroid ultrasound and orbital computed tomography. PBMCs were separated from over 9 ml of fresh peripheral blood using Ficoll-Paque density gradient centrifugation. Total RNA was extracted using Trizol reagent, and RNA quality was assessed on an Agilent 2100 Bioanalyzer. TCR beta CDR3 regions were amplified from RNA transcripts. For the first round of RT-PCR on the TCR CDR3, the HTBI primer set was used together with the Qiagen OneStep RT-PCR kit. Libraries were constructed in a second round of multiplex PCR, after which size selection and purification were performed. Paired-end sequencing of the libraries was performed with 100 bp reads on an Illumina HiSeq2000. The paper's processing steps were these. Raw data were processed with SOAPnuke, discarding reads with adapters, uncalled bases, mean Phred below 15, or no exact constant-primer or identifier match. High-quality paired reads were merged using COPE v1.2.5, and each unique nucleotide sequence was defined as a clonotype. MiTCR v1.1 was used to align clonotypes to the IMGT TRBV, TRBD and TRBJ reference segments. The analysis was restricted to V-J combinations with a frequency above 0.0001, which together covered about 99% of the repertoires. The TCS score was defined as F50 (clonal expansion) divided by E x V (chaos), with BLOSUM62-based TCRdist calculated between CDR3 peptides within each V-J. Welch's t-statistics and random forest reduced fewer than 550 V-J features to 13, which were used in a naive Bayes classifier (R e1071). TCRdb applied fastp at Q25 and MiXCR to the public reads, then kept only in-frame beta chains. Every CDR3 protein is listed once, alongside the most common genes and DNA of its rows. These V and J calls derive from TCRdb rather than the authors' analysis. The sample table lists some 700,000 distinct CDR3 sequences, 17% of them with a count of one. The biggest ten clones account for 15% to 18% of the sample.

On this clonotype itself: Its recognized antigen is unknown. The sample holds no much larger clone one base away, and base qualities are not on file.

The V and J ends are trimmed by 6 bases and 4 bases, leaving 7 bases between them. The germline V gene sets CDR1 to MNHNS and CDR2 to SASEGT. Its CDR3 holds 12 amino acids, cysteine through phenylalanine. Only the CDR3 part of the read is kept: 36 bases, read in frame from the first base. The receptor comes from a man in his forties or fifties with Graves' hyperthyroidism. The V gene is TRBV6-1 and the J gene is TRBJ1-5; no D gene can be assigned with confidence. Sample: blood. The DNA sequence follows: TGTGCCAGCAGACAAAGGAATCAGCCCCAGCATTTT. This gives the protein CASRQRNQPQHF.